The 9 T cell receptor beta chains listed next were all sequenced from one sample in a study of blood T cell repertoires in COVID-19. TCRdb's table, derived via immunoSEQ multiplex PCR, lists solely in-frame clones and lacks some. Among some 140,000 clones listed, about 85% were seen once. The specimen was peripheral blood. Receptors were obtained from a woman aged 70-85 years with COVID-19, enrolled during active disease.

V and J are TRBV30 and TRBJ2-1; 11 bases match TRBD2. The germline gives CDR1 GTSNPN, CDR2 SVGIG (reference sequence). Trimming removed 2 bases from V and 1 base from J; junction bases left unmatched: 10. The CDR3 runs to 18 residues. The CDR3 reads CAWSPLRLAGISYNEQFF. The CDR3, as DNA: TGTGCCTGGAGTCCCCTCCGACTAGCGGGGATTTCCTACAATGAGCAGTTCTTC. The full variable domain, with the rest looked up from reference TRBV30 and TRBJ2-1, is SQTIHQWPATLVQPVGSPLSLECTVEGTSNPNLYWYRQAAGRGLQLLFYSVGIGQISSEVPQNLSASRPQDRQFILSSKKLLLSDSGFYLCAWSPLRLAGISYNEQFFGPGTRLTVL.

This chain joins TRBV29-1 and TRBJ1-1, with 9 nucleotides matching TRBD1. Germline loops: CDR1 SQVTM, CDR2 ANQGSEA. CDR3 length: 12 residues. With V trimmed by 8 bases and J by 5 bases, 6 bases remained unmatched. This CDR3 reads CSFRQGETEAFF. The CDR3 nucleotides are TGCAGCTTCCGACAGGGGGAGACTGAAGCTTTCTTT.

The chain couples TRBV5-4 to TRBJ2-1; 13 bases are shared with TRBD2. Trimming removed 0 bases from V and 0 bases from J; junction bases left unmatched: 9. CDR3 length: 20 residues. Germline CDR1 SGHNT, CDR2 YYREEE (reference sequence). This CDR3 reads CASSLAVGLAGPASYNEQFF. In DNA, the CDR3 is TGTGCCAGCAGCTTGGCCGTGGGACTAGCGGGGCCCGCCTCCTACAATGAGCAGTTCTTC.

The CDR3 sequence: CASSVAQVYTEAFF. The CDR3 DNA sequence: TGTGCCAGCAGCGTAGCTCAGGTATACACTGAAGCTTTCTTT. This chain links TRBV9 with TRBJ1-1; D uncertain. V was shortened by 0 bases and J by 3 bases, with 9 bases between the two germline ends. The CDR3 consists of 14 residues. Germline V lookup: CDR1 SGDLS, CDR2 YYNGEE.

This clone was seen a handful of times. V usage is TRBV3-1 (or the pseudogene TRBV3-2) and J usage is TRBJ2-3; D gene ambiguous. This CDR3 has 13 residues. With 6 bases removed from V and 5 bases from J, the gap between germline ends came to 12 bases. Germline-derived CDR1 and CDR2 are LGHDT and YNNKEL (reference sequence). Here the CDR3 reads CASSRGSKDTQYF. In DNA, the CDR3 is TGTGCCAGCAGTCGAGGCTCCAAAGATACGCAGTATTTT.

V usage is TRBV27 and J usage is TRBJ1-5; no clear D. V was clipped by 5 bases and J by 3 bases, with 2 bases between them. The CDR3 loop spans 11 amino acids. Germline V gives CDR1 MNHEY, CDR2 SMNVEV (reference sequence). As DNA, the CDR3 is TGTGCCAGCAGTCTCAATCAGCCCCAGCATTTT. This codes for CASSLNQPQHF.

CDR3 nucleotides: TGCGCCAGCAGCTCACCCGGGACAGCCCCGGGCGGCTACACCTTC. Translation gives CASSSPGTAPGGYTF. J is TRBJ1-2 and V is TRBV5-1; TRBD1 matches 7 bases. CDR1 and CDR2 (germline): SGHRS, YFSETQ. V lost 3 bases and J lost 8; bases outside the gene matches: 13. The CDR3 consists of 15 residues.

V usage is TRBV6-5 and J usage is TRBJ2-7; the D gene is possibly TRBD1 (6 bases). The V and J ends lost 7 bases and 2 bases respectively, with 15 bases between them. Germline CDR1 reads MNHEY; CDR2 reads SVGAGI. The CDR3 loop spans 14 amino acids. The CDR3: CASTPGDRAYEQYF. For the CDR3, the DNA is TGTGCCAGCACCCCAGGGGATAGGGCCTACGAGCAGTACTTC.

Comments on this clone: One end of the junction does not line up with germline, which may come from a read error. The CDR3 DNA reads TGTGCCAGCAGCTTCACGGAGAACTCTGAAGCTTTCTTT. Amino acid sequence: CASSFTENSEAFF. This chain uses TRBV5-6 with TRBJ1-1; D remains unclear. The CDR3 totals 13 residues. Germline V gene sequence: CDR1 SGHDT, CDR2 YYEEEE.